This T cell receptor beta chain was retrieved from a study of cytomegalovirus exposure and HLA in healthy donors. Study-wide context: Approximately 190 million T cells yielded around 120 million unique TCR beta sequences in earlier analysis. Study-wide points: Investigators reported 150 to 200 TCR beta chains as tied to cytomegalovirus. Immune exposure was documented only through CMV serostatus.

About this clone itself: What it binds is not known.

The PCR employed 60 Vbeta primers together with 13 Jbeta primers. Sequencing was performed with immunoSEQ multiplex PCR; in TCRdb, only in-frame clones are kept and a portion is missing. The table records 100,000 to 150,000 clones, roughly 88% of them present only once. This CDR3 region has 15 residues. V lost 4 bases and J lost 1, with 11 bases in between. Germline-derived CDR1 and CDR2 are SGHNT and YYREEE (reference sequence). Sequences were obtained from PBMCs. The receptor was derived from a boy between 10 and 17 years old in good health and CMV-seronegative. The chain is built from TRBV5-4 and TRBJ2-2, with D tentatively TRBD1 (6 bases). CDR3 in DNA: TGTGCCAGCAGCCCAGGGGTGGGGAACACCGGGGAGCTGTTTTTT. Translating it yields CASSPGVGNTGELFF.